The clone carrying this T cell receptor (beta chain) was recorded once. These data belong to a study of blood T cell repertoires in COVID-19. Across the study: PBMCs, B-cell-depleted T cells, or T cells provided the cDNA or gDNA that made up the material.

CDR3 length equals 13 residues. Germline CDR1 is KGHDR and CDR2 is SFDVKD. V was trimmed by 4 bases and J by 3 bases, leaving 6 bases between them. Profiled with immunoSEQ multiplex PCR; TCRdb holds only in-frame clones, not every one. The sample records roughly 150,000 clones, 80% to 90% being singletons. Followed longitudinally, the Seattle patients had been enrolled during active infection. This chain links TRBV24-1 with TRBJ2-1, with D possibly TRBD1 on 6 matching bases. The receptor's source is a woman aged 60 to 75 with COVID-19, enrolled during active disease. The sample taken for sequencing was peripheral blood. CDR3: CATSEDSYNEQFF. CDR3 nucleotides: TGTGCCACCAGTGAGGACAGCTACAATGAGCAGTTCTTC.